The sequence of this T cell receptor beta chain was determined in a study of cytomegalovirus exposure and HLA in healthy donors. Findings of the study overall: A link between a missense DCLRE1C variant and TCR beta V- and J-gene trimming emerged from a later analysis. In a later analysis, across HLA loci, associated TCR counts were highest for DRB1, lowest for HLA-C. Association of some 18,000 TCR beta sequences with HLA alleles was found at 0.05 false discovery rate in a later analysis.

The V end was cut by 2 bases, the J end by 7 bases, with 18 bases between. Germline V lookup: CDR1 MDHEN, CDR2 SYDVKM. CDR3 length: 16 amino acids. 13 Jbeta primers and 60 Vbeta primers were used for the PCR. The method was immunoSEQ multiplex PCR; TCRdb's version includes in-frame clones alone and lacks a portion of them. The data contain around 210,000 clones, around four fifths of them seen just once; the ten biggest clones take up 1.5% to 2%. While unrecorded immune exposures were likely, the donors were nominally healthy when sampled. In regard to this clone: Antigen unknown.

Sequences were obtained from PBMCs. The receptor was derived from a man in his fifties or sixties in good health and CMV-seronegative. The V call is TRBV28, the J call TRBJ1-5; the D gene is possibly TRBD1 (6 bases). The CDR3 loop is CASSLTGRGGDQPQHF. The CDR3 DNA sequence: TGTGCCAGCAGTTTAACTGGCAGGGGAGGGGACCAGCCCCAGCATTTT.